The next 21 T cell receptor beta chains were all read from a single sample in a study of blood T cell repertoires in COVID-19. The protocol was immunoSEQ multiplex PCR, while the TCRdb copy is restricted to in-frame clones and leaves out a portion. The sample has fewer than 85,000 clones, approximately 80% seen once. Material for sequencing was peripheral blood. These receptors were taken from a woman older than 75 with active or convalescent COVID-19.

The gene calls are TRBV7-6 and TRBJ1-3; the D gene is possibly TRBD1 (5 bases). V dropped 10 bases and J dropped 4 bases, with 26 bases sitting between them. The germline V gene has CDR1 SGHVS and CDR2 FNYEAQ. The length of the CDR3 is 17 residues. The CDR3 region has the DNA TGTGCCAACGAGACAGTTTCTACAACAGCGGGAGGAAACACCATATATTTT. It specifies CANETVSTTAGGNTIYF. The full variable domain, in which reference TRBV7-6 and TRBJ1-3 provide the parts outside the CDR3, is GAGVSQSPRYKVTKRGQDVALRCDPISGHVSLYWYRQALGQGPEFLTYFNYEAQQDKSGLPNDRFSAERPEGSISTLTIQRTEQRDSAMYRCANETVSTTAGGNTIYFGEGSWLTVV.

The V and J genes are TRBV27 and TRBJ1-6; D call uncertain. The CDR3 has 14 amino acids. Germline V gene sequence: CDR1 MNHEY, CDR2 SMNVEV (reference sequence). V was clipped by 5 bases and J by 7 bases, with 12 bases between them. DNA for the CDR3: TGTGCCAGCAGTGCCTGGAGGGAAAATTCACCCCTCCACTTT. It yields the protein CASSAWRENSPLHF.

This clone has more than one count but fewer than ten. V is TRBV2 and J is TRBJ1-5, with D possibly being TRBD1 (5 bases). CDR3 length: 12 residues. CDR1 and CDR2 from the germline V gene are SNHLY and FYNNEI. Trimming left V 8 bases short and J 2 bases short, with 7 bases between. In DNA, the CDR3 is TGTGCCAGCTGGGGGGGCAATCAGCCCCAGCATTTT. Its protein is CASWGGNQPQHF.

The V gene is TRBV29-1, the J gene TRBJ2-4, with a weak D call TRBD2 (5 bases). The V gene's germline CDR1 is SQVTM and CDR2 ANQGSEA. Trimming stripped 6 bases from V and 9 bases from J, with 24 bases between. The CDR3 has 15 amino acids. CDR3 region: CSVSLGLSREGIQYF. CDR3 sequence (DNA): TGCAGCGTCAGCCTTGGACTTTCCCGCGAGGGCATTCAGTACTTC.

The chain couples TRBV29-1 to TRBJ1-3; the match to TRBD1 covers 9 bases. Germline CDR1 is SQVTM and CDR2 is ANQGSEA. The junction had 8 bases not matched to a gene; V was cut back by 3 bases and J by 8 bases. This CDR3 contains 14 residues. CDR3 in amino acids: CSVDSGDRADTIYF. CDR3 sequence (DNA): TGCAGCGTTGATAGCGGGGACAGGGCGGACACCATATATTTT.

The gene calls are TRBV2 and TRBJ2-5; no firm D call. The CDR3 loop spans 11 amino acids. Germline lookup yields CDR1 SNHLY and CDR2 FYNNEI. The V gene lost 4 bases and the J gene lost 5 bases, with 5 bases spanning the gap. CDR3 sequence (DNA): TGTGCCAGCAGTGCCCTCGAGACCCAGTACTTC. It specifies CASSALETQYF.

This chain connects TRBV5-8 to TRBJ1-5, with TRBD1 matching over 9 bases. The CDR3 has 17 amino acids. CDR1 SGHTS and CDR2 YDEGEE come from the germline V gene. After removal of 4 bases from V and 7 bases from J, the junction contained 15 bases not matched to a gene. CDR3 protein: CASSLLPSGTGYQPQHF. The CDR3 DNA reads TGTGCCAGCAGCCTCCTTCCCTCCGGGACAGGGTACCAGCCCCAGCATTTT. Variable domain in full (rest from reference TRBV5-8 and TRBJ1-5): EAGVTQSPTHLIKTRGQQATLRCSPISGHTSVYWYQQALGLGLQFLLWYDEGEERNRGNFPPRFSGRQFPNYSSELNVNALELEDSALYLCASSLLPSGTGYQPQHFGDGTRLSIL.

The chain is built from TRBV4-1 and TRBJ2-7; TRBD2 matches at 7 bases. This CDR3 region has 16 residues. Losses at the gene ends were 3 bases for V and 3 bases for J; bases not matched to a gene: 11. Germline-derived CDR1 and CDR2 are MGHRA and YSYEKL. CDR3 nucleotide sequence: TGCGCCAGCAGCCAGAAATATGGAGGGGACTACTACGAGCAGTACTTC. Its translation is CASSQKYGGDYYEQYF.

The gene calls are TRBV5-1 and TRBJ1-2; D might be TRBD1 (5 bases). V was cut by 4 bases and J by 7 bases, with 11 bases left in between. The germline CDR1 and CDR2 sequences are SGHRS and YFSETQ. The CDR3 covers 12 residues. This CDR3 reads CASSLRVGGYTF. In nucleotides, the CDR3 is TGCGCCAGCAGCCTCAGGGTCGGTGGCTACACCTTC.

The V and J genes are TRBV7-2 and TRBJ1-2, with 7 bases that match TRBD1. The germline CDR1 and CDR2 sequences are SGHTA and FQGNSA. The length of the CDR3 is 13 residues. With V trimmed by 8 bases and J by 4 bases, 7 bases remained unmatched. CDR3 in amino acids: CASGGQPLYGYTF. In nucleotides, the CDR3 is TGTGCCAGCGGGGGACAGCCTCTCTATGGCTACACCTTC.

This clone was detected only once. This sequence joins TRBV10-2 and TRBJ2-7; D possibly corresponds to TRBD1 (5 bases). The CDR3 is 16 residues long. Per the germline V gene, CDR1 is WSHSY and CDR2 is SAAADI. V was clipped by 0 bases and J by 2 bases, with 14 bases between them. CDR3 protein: CASSESRQGKTYEQYF. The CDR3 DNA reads TGCGCCAGCAGTGAGTCGAGGCAGGGTAAGACCTACGAGCAGTACTTC.

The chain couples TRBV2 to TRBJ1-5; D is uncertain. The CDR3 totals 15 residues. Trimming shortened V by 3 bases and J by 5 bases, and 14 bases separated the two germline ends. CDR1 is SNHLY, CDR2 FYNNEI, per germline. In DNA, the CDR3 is TGTGCCAGCAGTGATCCGCAGGCAGCATATCAGCCCCAGCATTTT. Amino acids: CASSDPQAAYQPQHF.

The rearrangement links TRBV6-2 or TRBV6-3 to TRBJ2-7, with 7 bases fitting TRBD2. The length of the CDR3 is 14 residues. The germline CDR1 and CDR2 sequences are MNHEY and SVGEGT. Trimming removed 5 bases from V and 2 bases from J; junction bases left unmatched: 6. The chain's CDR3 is CASSQGTITYEQYF. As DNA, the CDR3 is TGTGCCAGCAGTCAAGGGACTATCACCTACGAGCAGTACTTC.

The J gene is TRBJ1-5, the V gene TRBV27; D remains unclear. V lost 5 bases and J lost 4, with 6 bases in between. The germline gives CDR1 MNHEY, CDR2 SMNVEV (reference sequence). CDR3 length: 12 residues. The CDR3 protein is CASSPPNQPQHF. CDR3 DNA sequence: TGTGCCAGCAGTCCCCCAAATCAGCCCCAGCATTTT.

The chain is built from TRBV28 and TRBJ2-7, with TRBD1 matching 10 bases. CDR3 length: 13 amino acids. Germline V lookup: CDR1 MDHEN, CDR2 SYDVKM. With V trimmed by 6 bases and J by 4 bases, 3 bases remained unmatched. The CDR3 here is CASSQDRGYEQYF. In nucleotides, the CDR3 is TGTGCCAGCAGCCAGGACAGGGGGTACGAGCAGTACTTC.

Written as DNA, the CDR3 is TGTGCCAGCAGCCAAGATTTTCGACAGACCAATGAGCAGTTCTTC. Residues: CASSQDFRQTNEQFF. V usage is TRBV3-1 (or the pseudogene TRBV3-2) and J usage is TRBJ2-1; the D gene is possibly TRBD1 (5 bases). Per germline, CDR1 LGHDT and CDR2 YNNKEL (reference sequence). This CDR3 region has 15 residues. V was clipped by 0 bases and J by 6 bases, with 12 bases between them.

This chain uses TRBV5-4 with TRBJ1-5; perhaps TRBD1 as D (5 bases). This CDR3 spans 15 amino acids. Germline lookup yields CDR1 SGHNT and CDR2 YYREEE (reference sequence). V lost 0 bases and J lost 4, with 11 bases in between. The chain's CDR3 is CASSLGGEVNQPQHF. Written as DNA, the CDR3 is TGTGCCAGCAGCTTGGGAGGGGAGGTAAATCAGCCCCAGCATTTT. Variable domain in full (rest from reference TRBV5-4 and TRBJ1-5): ETGVTQSPTHLIKTRGQQVTLRCSSQSGHNTVSWYQQALGQGPQFIFQYYREEENGRGNFPPRFSGLQFPNYSSELNVNALELDDSALYLCASSLGGEVNQPQHFGDGTRLSIL.

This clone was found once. This CDR3 reads CASESSGANVLTF. Written as DNA, the CDR3 is TGTGCCAGCGAGAGCTCTGGGGCCAACGTCCTGACTTTC. The chain recombines TRBV6-1 with TRBJ2-6; D is uncertain. CDR1 MNHNS and CDR2 SASEGT come from the germline V gene. With 8 bases removed from V and 0 bases from J, the gap between germline ends came to 5 bases. This CDR3 has 13 residues.

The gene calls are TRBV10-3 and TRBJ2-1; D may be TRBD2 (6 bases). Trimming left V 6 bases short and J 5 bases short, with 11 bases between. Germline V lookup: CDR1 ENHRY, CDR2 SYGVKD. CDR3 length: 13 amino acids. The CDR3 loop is CAIRTGTDNEQFF. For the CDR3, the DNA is TGTGCCATCAGGACCGGGACTGACAATGAGCAGTTCTTC.

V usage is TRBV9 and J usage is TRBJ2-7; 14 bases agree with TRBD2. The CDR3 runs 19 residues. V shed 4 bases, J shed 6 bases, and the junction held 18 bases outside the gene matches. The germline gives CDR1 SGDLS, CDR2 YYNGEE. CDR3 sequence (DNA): TGTGCCAGCAGCCCCCGAGGCACCAGGACTAGCGGGAGGAGGGTCGAGCAGTACTTC. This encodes CASSPRGTRTSGRRVEQYF.

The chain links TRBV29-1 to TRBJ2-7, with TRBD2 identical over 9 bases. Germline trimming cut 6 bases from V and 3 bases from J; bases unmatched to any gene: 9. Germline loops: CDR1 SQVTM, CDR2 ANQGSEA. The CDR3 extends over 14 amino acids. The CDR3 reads CSVGTGGGVYEQYF. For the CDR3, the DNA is TGCAGCGTAGGTACTGGCGGGGGGGTCTACGAGCAGTACTTC.